This TCR beta chain originates from a study of neoadjuvant nivolumab and ipilimumab in lung cancer. Findings and caveats of the study: Compared with tumor-adjacent uninvolved lung, resected tumors showed greater richness and clonality. TCR clonality did not significantly correlate with pathologic tumor regression. Only two of four nivolumab-treated tumors gained richness and clonality by surgery. Only a small number of samples underwent TCR sequencing.

Profiled with immunoSEQ multiplex PCR; TCRdb holds only in-frame clones, not every one. The sample consists of around 8,100 clones, roughly 77% of them appearing once. A note on this clone: Its antigen is not known.

CDR3 length: 15 residues. In germline, CDR1 is SGHDN, CDR2 FVKESK. V gave up 0 bases and J gave up 5 bases, with 13 bases separating them. The sequence was collected from an adult with non-small cell lung cancer. This specimen consisted of adjacent normal lung tissue, obtained after neoadjuvant nivolumab, alone or with ipilimumab, at or shortly before surgery. The chain is built from TRBV14 and TRBJ1-2; possible D gene TRBD1, 5 bases. For the CDR3, the DNA is TGTGCCAGCAGCCAAGATCTTGGGACGATATATGGCTACACCTTC. Translated, it gives CASSQDLGTIYGYTF.